This TCR beta chain was identified in a study of blood T cell repertoires in COVID-19. About the research overall: From the United States, Italy and Spain came samples of acute and convalescent COVID-19.

Germline CDR1 reads SGHTA; CDR2 reads FQGTGA. This CDR3 contains 13 residues. Trimming removed 4 bases at V and 1 base at J, with 6 bases between. Per the study methods: Reference gene primer amplification gave estimated nucleated cell counts. Sequencing used immunoSEQ multiplex PCR; TCRdb keeps in-frame clones, though not all of them. The DNA was the basis for D and trimming; V, J and clone size are from that table. This table holds 220,000 or so clones, approximately 84% found once. This sequence joins TRBV7-3 and TRBJ2-3; D not certain. The sample was peripheral blood. The receptor's source is a young woman who had recovered from COVID-19. CDR3 sequence reads: CASSSFGTDTQYF. In DNA, the CDR3 is TGTGCCAGCAGCTCCTTTGGCACAGATACGCAGTATTTT.